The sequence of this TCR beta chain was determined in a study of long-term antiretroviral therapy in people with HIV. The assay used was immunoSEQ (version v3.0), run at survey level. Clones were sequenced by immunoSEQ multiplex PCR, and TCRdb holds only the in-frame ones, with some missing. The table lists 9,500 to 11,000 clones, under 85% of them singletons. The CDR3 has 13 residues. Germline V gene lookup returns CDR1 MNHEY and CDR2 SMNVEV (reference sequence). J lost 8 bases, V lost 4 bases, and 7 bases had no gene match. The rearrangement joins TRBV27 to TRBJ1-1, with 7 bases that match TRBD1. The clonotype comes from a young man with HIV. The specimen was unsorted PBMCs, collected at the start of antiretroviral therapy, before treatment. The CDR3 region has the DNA TGTGCCAGCAGTTCCGGGACAGCATCGGAAGCTTTCTTT. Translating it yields CASSSGTASEAFF.